This T cell receptor (beta chain) was observed in a study of early T cells in non-severe SARS-CoV-2 infection (dated by TCRdb to the early 2020s). For the wider study: Bulk RNA from unsorted whole blood was used for TCR sequencing, so alpha and beta chains could not be paired.

This clonotype was counted ten times or more. Which antigen it targets is not known. No base quality information exists; no much larger clone differs at one position. Counted from cysteine to phenylalanine, this CDR3 has 17 amino acids. This entry keeps only the CDR3 DNA: 51 bases, framed from base 1. V is shortened by 0 bases, J by 5 bases, and the region joining them spans 19 bases. CDR1 and CDR2 were assigned from the germline V gene as SGHRS and YFSETQ. Receptor libraries were prepared by 5' RACE. The sequencer listed for this sample is NextSeq 500. Unique molecular identifiers were attached to individual cDNA molecules in the TCR library protocol so that sequencing error and PCR bias could be corrected. Both TCR alpha and beta chains were sequenced, and tight co-correlation was observed between alpha and beta sequence abundances in each sample. The authors processed their data as follows. Decombinator V4 was used to annotate the V gene, J gene and CDR3 of the TCR sequences. Expanded TCRs were defined as changing significantly between any two time points under a Poisson model with p below 0.0001. Abundances of TCRs were expressed as counts per million after normalisation to the total number of TCRs sequenced in each sample. MAIT TCRs were defined by TRAV1-2 paired with TRAJ12, TRAJ20 or TRAJ33, and iNKT TCRs by TRAV10 paired with TRAJ18. VDJdb, accessed 1 November 2021, was searched for CMV, EBV and SARS-CoV-2 annotated TCRs, excluding TCRs annotated for multiple antigens. TCRdb reworked the public reads: Q25 trimming with fastp, MiXCR clone assembly, productive beta chains retained. A single entry per CDR3 protein holds the most common genes and DNA from its merged rows. Here the V and J calls rest on TCRdb's processing, not on the authors' analysis. This sample lists around 57,000 distinct CDR3 sequences; 5.9% were detected once. About 3% of the sample belongs to the ten largest clones.

Overall results and qualifications from the work: VDJdb matching was skewed toward anti-spike CD8 responses and likely underestimated virus-specific expansions, missing private and CD4 specificities.

Set within a cohort of healthcare workers in London, UK, this nested case-control study involved weekly PCR testing of nasopharyngeal swabs along with blood sampling. Healthcare workers were recruited between 23 and 31 March 2020, during the week of the UK lockdown, and were followed weekly for up to about 15 weeks. The material sequenced was whole blood, taken at baseline. This TCR derives from an adult who was a healthcare worker with PCR-confirmed SARS-CoV-2 infection or an uninfected control (not recorded which). The V and J segments used are TRBV5-1 and TRBJ2-3; TRBD1 is a weak D gene call, 6 bases matching. In nucleotides, the sequence is TGCGCCAGCAGCTTGGGTGGACAGCTTACGGCAGGAGATACGCAGTATTTT. This sequence encodes CASSLGGQLTAGDTQYF.